This T cell receptor (beta chain) stems from a study of T cell responses to AZD1222 COVID-19 vaccine. Study findings and constraints: Repertoires were obtained only post-peak T cell response. Clonal diversity was possibly underestimated, and the donors were mostly white British, with more females.

About this clone itself: Antigen unknown.

Libraries were prepared by immunoSEQ multiplex PCR; TCRdb keeps only in-frame clonotypes and omits some of them. This sample has 90,000 to 140,000 clones, with roughly 90% found just once. The receptor's source is an adult in good health. The input for sequencing was peripheral blood, taken on day 0 of AZD1222 vaccination.

CDR3 sequence: CASSLPRGNQPQHF. As DNA, the CDR3 is TGTGCCAGCAGTCTGCCCCGCGGTAATCAGCCCCAGCATTTT. This chain links TRBV7-9 with TRBJ1-5, with no clear D. The CDR3 consists of 14 residues. Germline values: CDR1 SEHNR, CDR2 FQNEAQ (reference sequence). Trimming left V 6 bases short and J 4 bases short, with 13 bases between.